The 28 T cell receptor beta chains below all came from one sample that was sequenced in a study of blood T cell repertoires in COVID-19. Generated by immunoSEQ multiplex PCR, the TCRdb table keeps only in-frame clones and is missing some. The sample yields fewer than 90,000 clones, about 91% seen once. The sequenced sample consisted of peripheral blood. The receptors here all came from a woman of 80 years or more with active or convalescent COVID-19.

As regards this clone: The junction and the germline gene differ at one end; a read error may be behind it. The rearrangement joins TRBV25-1 to TRBJ1-1, with 7 positions matching TRBD1. The CDR3 length is 11 residues. Germline V CDR1 and CDR2: MGHDK, SYGVNS. The CDR3 DNA is TGTGCCAGCAGCCGACAGGGAGAAGTGATCTTT. Its protein product is CASSRQGEVIF. Combining the CDR3 with reference TRBV25-1 and TRBJ1-1 gives the whole variable domain EADIYQTPRYLVIGTGKKITLECSQTMGHDKMYWYQQDPGMELHLIHYSYGVNSTEKGDLSSESTVSRIRTEHFPLTLESARPSHTSQYLCASSRQGEVIFGQGTRLTVV.

V and J are TRBV21-1 and TRBJ2-7; TRBD1, the table's D call, lacks a check against the DNA. TRBV21-1 is a documented pseudogene. The CDR3 totals 20 residues. The CDR3 DNA is TGTGCCAGCAGCAAATCGAGGCGTCGGGGACAGGGCCCCACAGGGGGTGAGCAGTACTTC. It yields the protein CASSKSRRRGQGPTGGEQYF.

This rearrangement joins TRBV11-2 to TRBJ2-2, with D perhaps TRBD1 (5 bases). V lost 4 bases, J lost 0 bases, and 9 bases lay in between. The CDR3 loop spans 15 amino acids. From germline, CDR1 is SGHAT and CDR2 FQNNGV. Here the CDR3 reads CASSWGRTNTGELFF. For the CDR3, the DNA is TGTGCCAGCAGCTGGGGCAGGACGAACACCGGGGAGCTGTTTTTT. Together with reference TRBV11-2 and TRBJ2-2, the CDR3 gives the full variable domain: EAGVAQSPRYKIIEKRQSVAFWCNPISGHATLYWYQQILGQGPKLLIQFQNNGVVDDSQLPKDRFSAERLKGVDSTLKIQPAKLEDSAVYLCASSWGRTNTGELFFGEGSRLTVL.

This clone came up once. In DNA, the CDR3 is TGTGCCAGCAGCCACCCCGGACTTAAACTGTTTTTT. Protein product: CASSHPGLKLFF. This sequence joins TRBV27 and TRBJ1-4; D ambiguous. Germline CDR1 MNHEY, CDR2 SMNVEV (reference sequence). Trimming removed 6 bases from V and 11 bases from J, with 13 bases in between. The CDR3 extends over 12 amino acids.

The CDR3 is CASSQSGTPTGETQYF. DNA for the CDR3: TGCGCCAGCAGCCAAAGCGGGACACCGACGGGGGAGACCCAGTACTTC. V is TRBV4-3 and J is TRBJ2-5, with D possibly TRBD2 on 7 matching bases. CDR1 LGHNA and CDR2 YSLEER come from the germline V gene. V shed 2 bases and J shed 5 bases, with 18 bases lying between them. This CDR3 region has 16 residues.

The chain employs TRBV2 and TRBJ2-7, with 8 bases that match TRBD2. The V and J ends lost 6 bases and 6 bases, in that order; junction bases with no gene match: 7. The CDR3 length is 13 residues. Germline assignment: CDR1 SNHLY and CDR2 FYNNEI. CDR3 DNA sequence: TGTGCCAGCAGGGGTAGCGGGGAGTTCGAGCAGTACTTC. It codes for CASRGSGEFEQYF.

The chain couples TRBV7-6 to TRBJ2-1, with TRBD2 identical over 13 bases. J was trimmed by 10 bases and V by 5 bases; bases with no gene match: 11. This CDR3 region has 16 residues. Germline assignment: CDR1 SGHVS and CDR2 FNYEAQ. The CDR3 DNA sequence: TGTGCCAGCAGCCCCGGACTAGCGGGGGCCCTAAAAGAGCAGTTCTTC. Protein: CASSPGLAGALKEQFF.

The V gene is TRBV9, the J gene TRBJ2-7; TRBD2 agrees at 10 bases. V trimming: 3 bases; J trimming: 6 bases; junction bases outside the gene matches: 3. The CDR3 covers 13 residues. Germline V gene sequence: CDR1 SGDLS, CDR2 YYNGEE. The CDR3 DNA reads TGTGCCAGCAGCGCGGGACTAGCGACCGAGCAGTACTTC. Residues: CASSAGLATEQYF.

The chain links TRBV5-1 to TRBJ2-1; 12 bases match TRBD1. Germline V gives CDR1 SGHRS, CDR2 YFSETQ. V lost 7 bases to trimming and J lost 9 bases; unmatched junction nucleotides: 8. The CDR3 contains 14 residues. CDR3 DNA: TGCGCCAGCCACCCGGGACAGGGGGCTGGTGAGCAGTTCTTC. It yields the protein CASHPGQGAGEQFF.

This clone has a single count. This chain uses TRBV27 with TRBJ1-4; D remains unclear. V lost 0 bases and J 8 bases, leaving 13 bases between the germline ends. This CDR3 comprises 15 residues. The germline CDR1 and CDR2 sequences are MNHEY and SMNVEV (reference sequence). Here the CDR3 DNA reads TGTGCCAGCAGTTTATCCCGGGAGTATGGCGAAAAACTGTTTTTT. This codes for CASSLSREYGEKLFF.

The J gene is TRBJ1-2, the V gene TRBV12-5, with D tentatively TRBD1 (6 bases). Germline-derived CDR1 and CDR2 are LGHNT and FRNRAP. V lost 3 bases and J 1 base, leaving 12 bases between the germline ends. The CDR3 consists of 15 residues. The CDR3 region is CASGFTNRDNYGYTF. The CDR3 DNA follows: TGTGCTAGTGGTTTCACTAACAGGGATAACTATGGCTACACCTTC. The full variable domain, completed using reference TRBV12-5 and TRBJ1-2, is DARVTQTPRHKVTEMGQEVTMRCQPILGHNTVFWYRQTMMQGLELLAYFRNRAPLDDSGMPKDRFSAEMPDATLATLKIQPSEPRDSAVYFCASGFTNRDNYGYTFGSGTRLTVV.

V gene TRBV10-1 combines with J gene TRBJ2-2; 8 nucleotides match TRBD1. Germline-derived CDR1 and CDR2 are WNHNN and SYGVQD (reference sequence). The junction had 5 bases not matched to a gene; V was cut back by 8 bases and J by 3 bases. CDR3 size: 14 residues. The CDR3 sequence: CASQGQVDTGELFF. The CDR3 nucleotides are TGCGCCAGCCAGGGACAGGTAGACACCGGGGAGCTGTTTTTT.

The chain uses TRBV6-2 or TRBV6-3 and TRBJ1-4; tentative D call: TRBD1 (5 bases). The length of the CDR3 is 14 residues. Trimming left V 6 bases short and J 3 bases short, with 11 bases between. Germline loops: CDR1 MNHEY, CDR2 SVGEGT. CDR3 residues: CASSHRQPNEKLFF. As DNA, the CDR3 is TGTGCCAGCAGCCATAGACAGCCTAATGAAAAACTGTTTTTT.

The rearrangement joins TRBV19 to TRBJ1-5; 8 nucleotides align to TRBD1. Trimming took 7 bases from V and 3 from J; bases not matched to a gene: 8. Germline V gives CDR1 LNHDA, CDR2 SQIVND (reference sequence). The CDR3 sequence is 15 residues long. The CDR3 loop reads CASTPSTGVNQPQHF. Here the CDR3 DNA reads TGTGCCAGTACCCCCTCGACAGGGGTCAATCAGCCCCAGCATTTT.

The chain recombines TRBV19 with TRBJ2-5; the D gene is possibly TRBD2 (5 bases). This CDR3 comprises 14 residues. V lost 5 bases and J lost 5, with 15 bases in between. The germline V gene encodes CDR1 LNHDA and CDR2 SQIVND (reference sequence). The CDR3 nucleotides read TGTGCCAGTAGTTCCAAGCGTGGCGGGGAGACCCAGTACTTC. This sequence encodes CASSSKRGGETQYF.

This clone was detected only a few times. The chain has TRBV9 and TRBJ2-1; 9 bases align to TRBD1. Germline CDR1 SGDLS, CDR2 YYNGEE. The ends lost 2 bases at V and 9 bases at J; junction bases unmatched: 6. The CDR3 is made up of 14 amino acids. Here the CDR3 reads CASSVGTGFGEQFF. CDR3 bases: TGTGCCAGCAGCGTGGGGACAGGGTTCGGTGAGCAGTTCTTC.

This sequence joins TRBV5-1 and TRBJ2-1; tentatively, D is TRBD2 (5 bases). V gave up 4 bases and J gave up 13 bases, with 12 bases separating them. This CDR3 spans 11 amino acids. Germline V CDR1 and CDR2: SGHRS, YFSETQ. In DNA, the CDR3 is TGCGCCAGCAGCGGCGGCACTAGTCAGTTCTTC. It specifies CASSGGTSQFF.

This chain connects TRBV19 to TRBJ2-6, with D possibly being TRBD1 (6 bases). The CDR3 is 16 residues long. CDR1 LNHDA and CDR2 SQIVND come from the germline V gene (reference sequence). V lost 3 bases and J lost 1, with 10 bases in between. The CDR3 loop reads CASSIAQGSGANVLTF. The CDR3 nucleotides are TGTGCCAGTAGTATCGCACAGGGTTCTGGGGCCAACGTCCTGACTTTC.

This rearrangement joins TRBV5-1 to TRBJ2-3; 11 bases agree with TRBD2. In germline, CDR1 is SGHRS, CDR2 YFSETQ. J was trimmed by 2 bases and V by 2 bases; bases with no gene match: 1. This CDR3 is 15 amino acids long. This CDR3 reads CASSLLAGVTDTQYF. CDR3 DNA sequence: TGCGCCAGCAGCTTACTAGCGGGGGTCACAGATACGCAGTATTTT.

The chain carries TRBV5-1 and TRBJ2-7; TRBD1 is a possible D gene (5 bases). CDR1 is SGHRS and CDR2 is YFSETQ in the germline V gene. This CDR3 spans 15 amino acids. Trimming left V 4 bases short and J 0 bases short, with 14 bases between. The CDR3 loop is CASSPGQGDSYEQYF. The DNA of the CDR3 is TGCGCCAGCAGCCCCGGACAAGGGGACTCCTACGAGCAGTACTTC. The variable domain in full, with the rest retrieved from reference TRBV5-1 and TRBJ2-7, is KAGVTQTPRYLIKTRGQQVTLSCSPISGHRSVSWYQQTPGQGLQFLFEYFSETQRNKGNFPGRFSGRQFSNSRSEMNVSTLELGDSALYLCASSPGQGDSYEQYFGPGTRLTVT.

V is TRBV5-6 and J is TRBJ2-5, with 9 bases lining up with TRBD1. Trimming at V came to 6 bases and at J to 1 base, leaving 10 bases not matched to a gene. The CDR3 sequence is 16 residues long. Germline V lookup: CDR1 SGHDT, CDR2 YYEEEE. The CDR3 bases are TGTGCCAGCAACCTAGTGGGACAGGGTCTCCAAGAGACCCAGTACTTC. Translated, it gives CASNLVGQGLQETQYF.

The rearrangement joins TRBV21-1 to TRBJ2-7; the table's D call, TRBD2, was not checked against the DNA. TRBV21-1 is a known pseudogene. The CDR3 is 16 residues long. CDR3 residues: CASSHRGGTSAYEQYF. The CDR3 DNA follows: TGTGCCAGCAGCCATCGGGGGGGGACTAGCGCCTACGAGCAGTACTTC.

This chain uses TRBV12-3 or TRBV12-4 with TRBJ1-5, with D possibly matching TRBD1 (5 bases). This CDR3 region has 13 residues. Trimming took 4 bases from V and 7 from J, leaving 11 bases between them. The CDR3 nucleotides read TGTGCCAGCAGTTCGGGGGGGGTCCAGCCCCAGCATTTT. This encodes CASSSGGVQPQHF.

This clone was counted a single time. The DNA of the CDR3 is TGTGCCACCAGCAGATTCCAGGTTTCCTACGAGCAGTACTTC. Its protein is CATSRFQVSYEQYF. V and J are TRBV15 and TRBJ2-7; D is ambiguous. CDR1 and CDR2 from the germline V gene are LNHNV and YYDKDF (reference sequence). The CDR3 covers 14 residues. V lost 2 bases and J lost 1, with 9 bases in between.

The chain is built from TRBV5-1 and TRBJ2-3, with 7 bases fitting TRBD2. The CDR3 runs to 17 residues. Germline CDR1 is SGHRS and CDR2 is YFSETQ. V was clipped by 4 bases and J by 5 bases; unmatched bases: 16. The DNA of the CDR3 is TGCGCCAGCAGCGCCTGGTTGAGCGGGGTGGGAGGAGATACGCAGTATTTT. Residues: CASSAWLSGVGGDTQYF. Based on the CDR3 plus reference TRBV5-1 and TRBJ2-3, the full variable domain is KAGVTQTPRYLIKTRGQQVTLSCSPISGHRSVSWYQQTPGQGLQFLFEYFSETQRNKGNFPGRFSGRQFSNSRSEMNVSTLELGDSALYLCASSAWLSGVGGDTQYFGPGTRLTVL.

This chain's CDR3 is CASSQALTSSPEQFF. DNA of the CDR3: TGCGCCAGCAGCCAAGCCCTGACTAGCTCCCCTGAGCAGTTCTTC. The chain is built from TRBV4-3 and TRBJ2-1; 7 bases align to TRBD2. Germline trimming cut 1 base from V and 9 bases from J; bases unmatched to any gene: 9. Germline assignment: CDR1 LGHNA and CDR2 YSLEER. The CDR3 spans 15 residues.

The CDR3 DNA is TGTGCCAGCAGCACCTTGCCCAGCGGGGCTACGAACACCGGGGAGCTGTTTTTT. It specifies CASSTLPSGATNTGELFF. The chain uses TRBV21-1 and TRBJ2-2; TRBD2 is taken as the D call from the table, unchecked against the DNA. TRBV21-1 is described as a pseudogene. There are 18 residues in the CDR3.

This clone was recorded a few times. The chain employs TRBV6-5 and TRBJ1-3, with a possible D match to TRBD1 (5 bases). The CDR3 sequence is 13 residues long. V gave up 2 bases and J gave up 8 bases, with 10 bases separating them. CDR1 and CDR2 (germline): MNHEY, SVGAGI. The CDR3 spells CASSYVPGDTIYF. CDR3 in DNA: TGTGCCAGCAGTTACGTTCCGGGGGACACCATATATTTT.